A single sample gave rise to the 4 T cell receptor beta chains below, sequenced in a study of T cell changes during pregnancy in multiple sclerosis (dated by TCRdb to the late 2010s). The library came from the immunoSEQ multiplex PCR assay. Drawn from immuneACCESS, this table holds only the in-frame rearrangements with V and J called that TCRdb kept. Clones are partly lost; checked studies trace under half to an unresolved V gene and leave the rest unexplained. Present in this sample are 35,000 to 50,000 clones, less than 90% of which were seen just once. The ten biggest clones cover 1.2% of the sample. The sequencing used CD4+ T cells from peripheral blood mononuclear cells, collected in the second trimester of pregnancy. These receptors all come from a female donor with multiple sclerosis, enrolled in a pregnancy study.

V gene TRBV9 combines with J gene TRBJ2-2; 7 nucleotides line up with TRBD2. This CDR3 spans 15 amino acids. J gave up 3 bases and V 0 bases, and 2 bases lay outside the gene matches. Germline V gene lookup returns CDR1 SGDLS and CDR2 YYNGEE. This chain's CDR3 is CASSVGAGYTGELFF. The CDR3 DNA is TGTGCCAGCAGCGTAGGAGCGGGGTACACCGGGGAGCTGTTTTTT. The whole variable domain, filled in from reference TRBV9 and TRBJ2-2, reads DSGVTQTPKHLITATGQRVTLRCSPRSGDLSVYWYQQSLDQGLQFLIQYYNGEERAKGNILERFSAQQFPDLHSELNLSSLELGDSALYFCASSVGAGYTGELFFGEGSRLTVL.

The V call is TRBV4-3, the J call TRBJ2-2; 8 bases line up with TRBD1. CDR3 length: 16 residues. V was clipped by 1 base and J by 6 bases; unmatched bases: 7. CDR1 LGHNA and CDR2 YSLEER come from the germline V gene. The CDR3 DNA reads TGCGCCAGCAGCCAAGGGGACAGGCCCTTTTCCGGGGAGCTGTTTTTT. Its translation is CASSQGDRPFSGELFF.

The CDR3 sequence: CASSGQTRRSYNEQFF. The CDR3 coding sequence is TGTGCCAGCAGTGGCCAGACGCGGCGCTCCTACAATGAGCAGTTCTTC. This chain connects TRBV27 to TRBJ2-1; D call uncertain. The length of the CDR3 is 16 residues. The V gene's germline CDR1 is MNHEY and CDR2 SMNVEV (reference sequence). Between the trimmed V and J ends, which lost 5 bases and 0 bases, there was a span of 14 bases.

The chain has TRBV5-6 and TRBJ1-3; D gene uncertain. Trimming removed 2 bases at V and 4 bases at J, with 10 bases between. CDR3 length: 14 residues. Germline V lookup: CDR1 SGHDT, CDR2 YYEEEE. The CDR3 bases are TGTGCCAGCAGCTTAGTGTCGGTGGGAAACACCATATATTTT. Protein product: CASSLVSVGNTIYF.